The 3 T cell receptor beta chains listed next were all sequenced from one sample in a study of shared clonotypes between healthy human individuals. TCRdb's copy holds only in-frame clones and misses some; the assay was immunoSEQ multiplex PCR. The sample shows some 1,400,000 clones, about 96% of them seen only once. Sequencing used naive CD4+ T cells sorted from blood. The subset denotes: CD45RA+ positively selected. Every receptor here comes from a young man in good health.

The chain carries TRBV18 and TRBJ2-7; the D is unclear. Germline CDR1 and CDR2: KGHSH and LQKENI. Trimming took 3 bases from V and 1 from J, leaving 7 bases between them. This CDR3 comprises 13 residues. CDR3 amino acids: CASSPTQSYEQYF. DNA for the CDR3: TGTGCCAGCTCACCTACACAATCCTACGAGCAGTACTTC.

This chain links TRBV7-2 with TRBJ2-7; possibly TRBD1 for D (5 bases). V was shortened by 6 bases and J by 6 bases, with 18 bases between the two germline ends. Looked up from germline, CDR1 is SGHTA and CDR2 is FQGNSA. The CDR3 extends over 14 amino acids. Here the CDR3 reads CASSYQGHGLEQYF. CDR3 coding DNA: TGTGCCAGCAGTTACCAGGGCCACGGTCTCGAGCAGTACTTC.

The rearrangement uses TRBV5-1 and TRBJ2-5; 9 nucleotides match TRBD2. This CDR3 is 15 amino acids long. Germline-derived CDR1 and CDR2 are SGHRS and YFSETQ. The ends lost 0 bases at V and 5 bases at J; junction bases unmatched: 5. The CDR3 nucleotides are TGCGCCAGCAGCTTGGTAGGCGGGAGGGCTGAGACCCAGTACTTC. Amino acids: CASSLVGGRAETQYF. The whole variable domain, filled in from reference TRBV5-1 and TRBJ2-5, reads KAGVTQTPRYLIKTRGQQVTLSCSPISGHRSVSWYQQTPGQGLQFLFEYFSETQRNKGNFPGRFSGRQFSNSRSEMNVSTLELGDSALYLCASSLVGGRAETQYFGPGTRLLVL.